A selection of T cell receptor beta chains follows, all from one sample in a study of blood T cell repertoires in COVID-19. The assay was immunoSEQ multiplex PCR, and TCRdb's table has in-frame clones only and misses some. Of roughly 60,000 clones listed, roughly 85% are singletons. Material: peripheral blood. Source of these receptors: a human donor in a cohort sampled during active COVID-19. The CDR3 runs from the conserved cysteine through the conserved F or W. The D gene is left open where the match is weak. Clone size is shown for a subset of rows, as once, few, many or a class of expanded clone.

abundance: few; d_gene: .; v_gene: TRBV18; j_gene: TRBJ2-1; CDR3nt: TGTGCCAGCTCACCCCCAGGACCAGGGTCCAATGAGCAGTTCTTC; CDR3aa: CASSPPGPGSNEQFF
abundance: .; d_gene: TRBD1; v_gene: TRBV19; j_gene: TRBJ2-2; CDR3nt: TGTGCCAGTAGTAGGCAGAGACAGGGGGCGGTCACCGGGGAGCTGTTTTTT; CDR3aa: CASSRQRQGAVTGELFF
abundance: once; d_gene: .; v_gene: TRBV20-1; j_gene: TRBJ2-7; CDR3nt: TGCAGTGCTTCACTTCTCTACGAGCAGTACTTC; CDR3aa: CSASLLYEQYF
abundance: .; d_gene: .; v_gene: TRBV18; j_gene: TRBJ1-2; CDR3nt: TGTGCCAGCTCACCCTCGGGGGGCGTAAGTGGAGGTGGCTACACCTTC; CDR3aa: CASSPSGGVSGGGYTF
abundance: .; d_gene: .; v_gene: TRBV6-5; j_gene: TRBJ1-1; CDR3nt: TGTGCCAGCAGTCGGGACACTCCGAGAGGGGCTTTCTTT; CDR3aa: CASSRDTPRGAFF
abundance: .; d_gene: TRBD1; v_gene: TRBV19; j_gene: TRBJ1-2; CDR3nt: TGTGCCATACGGGACAGGGGAGGTTATGGCTACACCTTC; CDR3aa: CAIRDRGGYGYTF
abundance: .; d_gene: .; v_gene: TRBV11-3; j_gene: TRBJ2-7; CDR3nt: TGTGCCAGCAGCTTGGGCGTGGCAGGGCCCCTCTACGAGCAGTACTTC; CDR3aa: CASSLGVAGPLYEQYF
abundance: .; d_gene: .; v_gene: TRBV12-5; j_gene: TRBJ2-7; CDR3nt: TGTGCTAGTGGCCAGGACATAAACTCCTACGAGCAGTACTTC; CDR3aa: CASGQDINSYEQYF
abundance: .; d_gene: TRBD2; v_gene: TRBV5-6; j_gene: TRBJ2-2; CDR3nt: TGTGCCAGCAGAGCAAGCGGGGTCACCGGGGAGCTGTTTTTT; CDR3aa: CASRASGVTGELFF
abundance: .; d_gene: .; v_gene: TRBV29-1; j_gene: TRBJ1-2; CDR3nt: TGCAGCGTTGAACCGGGCGGGCCTAACTATGGCTACACCTTC; CDR3aa: CSVEPGGPNYGYTF
abundance: .; d_gene: .; v_gene: TRBV6-1; j_gene: TRBJ2-7; CDR3nt: TGTGCCAGCAGTGAAGCAGAAGGAGTGCAGTACTTC; CDR3aa: CASSEAEGVQYF
abundance: .; d_gene: .; v_gene: TRBV7-2; j_gene: TRBJ1-1; CDR3nt: TGTGCCAGCAGCTTAGCGTCGGGGAACACTGAAGCTTTCTTT; CDR3aa: CASSLASGNTEAFF
abundance: .; d_gene: TRBD2; v_gene: TRBV29-1; j_gene: TRBJ2-1; CDR3nt: TGCAGCGTTCGGTCCAGGGGACTAGCGGTAAATGAGCAGTTCTTC; CDR3aa: CSVRSRGLAVNEQFF
abundance: .; d_gene: TRBD1; v_gene: TRBV19; j_gene: TRBJ1-6; CDR3nt: TGTGCCAGTAGTATTATGAACAGGGGGCGCGGTTCACCCCTCCACTTT; CDR3aa: CASSIMNRGRGSPLHF
abundance: once; d_gene: TRBD1; v_gene: TRBV5-4; j_gene: TRBJ1-2; CDR3nt: TGTGCCAGCAGCCGAGGGACAGCTAACTATGGCTACACCTTC; CDR3aa: CASSRGTANYGYTF
abundance: .; d_gene: .; v_gene: TRBV6-2/TRBV6-3; j_gene: TRBJ1-5; CDR3nt: TGTGCCAGCAGTTTAAGGGGATATCAGCCCCAGCATTTT; CDR3aa: CASSLRGYQPQHF
abundance: .; d_gene: TRBD1; v_gene: TRBV19; j_gene: TRBJ2-2; CDR3nt: TGTGCCAGTAGTACCGGATACAGGGGCCTTAGGGCCGGGGAGCTGTTTTTT; CDR3aa: CASSTGYRGLRAGELFF
abundance: .; d_gene: .; v_gene: TRBV30; j_gene: TRBJ2-3; CDR3nt: TGTGCCTGGAGGGTTAGCGGCACAGATACGCAGTATTTT; CDR3aa: CAWRVSGTDTQYF
abundance: .; d_gene: .; v_gene: TRBV27; j_gene: TRBJ2-5; CDR3nt: TGTGCCAGCAGGCCTACAGGGCAAGAGACCCAGTACTTC; CDR3aa: CASRPTGQETQYF
abundance: .; d_gene: .; v_gene: TRBV6-5; j_gene: TRBJ2-6; CDR3nt: TGTGCCACCCTCACAGGGATTGGGGCCAACGTCCTGACTTTC; CDR3aa: CATLTGIGANVLTF
abundance: .; d_gene: TRBD1; v_gene: TRBV10-3; j_gene: TRBJ2-7; CDR3nt: TGTGCCATCAGTGTAGGACAGGGGGCCTACGAGCAGTACTTC; CDR3aa: CAISVGQGAYEQYF
abundance: few; d_gene: .; v_gene: TRBV3-1/TRBV3-2; j_gene: TRBJ1-6; CDR3nt: TGTGCCAGCAGCCAAGTCGGCCAGGCAAATTCACCCCTCCACTTT; CDR3aa: CASSQVGQANSPLHF
abundance: .; d_gene: .; v_gene: TRBV29-1; j_gene: TRBJ1-3; CDR3nt: TGCAGCGGTATATTGGGAAACACCATATATTTT; CDR3aa: CSGILGNTIYF
abundance: .; d_gene: TRBD2; v_gene: TRBV6-5; j_gene: TRBJ2-5; CDR3nt: TGTGCCAGCACGCTAGCGGGGGGGACAGGGGAGACCCAGTACTTC; CDR3aa: CASTLAGGTGETQYF